The next 5 T cell receptor beta chains were all read from a single sample in a study of blood T cell repertoires in COVID-19. The protocol was immunoSEQ multiplex PCR, while the TCRdb copy is restricted to in-frame clones and leaves out a portion. Here the sample spans roughly 570,000 clones, roughly nine tenths being singletons. The sequenced material came from peripheral blood. These receptors all come from a woman aged 45-65 years with COVID-19, enrolled during active disease.

The chain carries TRBV10-2 and TRBJ1-2; no clear D gene. The CDR3 contains 17 residues. Trimming shortened V by 3 bases and J by 6 bases, and 23 bases separated the two germline ends. The V gene's germline CDR1 is WSHSY and CDR2 SAAADI. CDR3 loop: CASSDGPLAVRAHGYTF. CDR3 in DNA: TGCGCCAGCAGTGATGGGCCCCTCGCTGTGAGGGCGCATGGCTACACCTTC.

This clone was seen more than once but under ten times. The chain joins TRBV5-1 to TRBJ1-1, with TRBD1 as a possible D gene (6 bases). CDR3 length: 14 amino acids. Trimming took off 2 bases at V and 5 bases at J, with 13 bases between the two ends. Per germline, CDR1 SGHRS and CDR2 YFSETQ. The CDR3 protein is CASSFLGGKTEAFF. Here the CDR3 DNA reads TGCGCCAGCAGCTTTTTAGGGGGAAAAACTGAAGCTTTCTTT.

The genes are TRBV2 and TRBJ1-6; D may be TRBD1 (5 bases). Trimming took off 6 bases at V and 12 bases at J, with 9 bases between the two ends. From germline, CDR1 is SNHLY and CDR2 FYNNEI. The CDR3 extends over 11 amino acids. CDR3 nucleotide sequence: TGTGCCAGCAGGCGGGGGTTACCCCTCCACTTT. Protein product: CASRRGLPLHF.

The gene calls are TRBV9 and TRBJ2-3; 16 nucleotides align to TRBD2. With 0 bases clipped from V and 2 bases from J, the junction kept 3 bases outside the gene matches. CDR3 length: 18 amino acids. The V gene's germline CDR1 is SGDLS and CDR2 YYNGEE. The CDR3 coding sequence is TGTGCCAGCAGCGTAGGCGGGACTAGCGGGGGGGTCACAGATACGCAGTATTTT. It specifies CASSVGGTSGGVTDTQYF.

V is TRBV20-1 and J is TRBJ2-4, with 9 bases aligning to TRBD2. The germline V gene has CDR1 DFQATT and CDR2 SNEGSKA (reference sequence). With 3 bases clipped from V and 6 bases from J, the junction kept 6 bases outside the gene matches. The CDR3 contains 14 residues. CDR3 sequence reads: CSASQRGVRNIQYF. CDR3 nucleotide sequence: TGCAGTGCTAGTCAGCGGGGGGTGAGAAACATTCAGTACTTC.